A single sample is the source of the 5 T cell receptor beta chains below, sequenced in a study of blood T cell repertoires in COVID-19. Here immunoSEQ multiplex PCR was the method, and the copy in TCRdb shows in-frame clones only, minus some. The table lists about 64,000 clones, roughly 88% of them singletons, with around 1.5% in the top ten. The sample taken for sequencing was peripheral blood. These receptors were collected from a human donor in a cohort sampled during active COVID-19.

The rearrangement links TRBV28 to TRBJ2-7, with a weak D call TRBD2 (6 bases). Per the germline V gene, CDR1 is MDHEN and CDR2 is SYDVKM. V lost 6 bases and J lost 3, with 15 bases in between. This CDR3 has 14 amino acids. The CDR3 nucleotides are TGTGCCAGCAGCCCCTGGGGGGACGTCTACGAGCAGTACTTC. The encoded protein is CASSPWGDVYEQYF.

The chain employs TRBV3-1 (or the pseudogene TRBV3-2) and TRBJ1-1; a possible D gene is TRBD1 (5 bases). The germline V and J ends were trimmed by 4 bases and 3 bases, with 12 bases remaining between them. The V gene's germline CDR1 is LGHDT and CDR2 YNNKEL (reference sequence). The CDR3 sequence is 14 residues long. CDR3 bases: TGTGCCAGCAGCCGGGGCCGAAGGGACACTGAAGCTTTCTTT. This translates into CASSRGRRDTEAFF.

The chain links TRBV2 to TRBJ1-3; TRBD1 agrees at 10 bases. This CDR3 spans 13 amino acids. Germline CDR1 is SNHLY and CDR2 is FYNNEI. V dropped 6 bases and J dropped 8; count of bases not matched to a gene: 4. CDR3 residues: CASSDGTGDTIYF. CDR3 sequence (DNA): TGTGCCAGCAGCGACGGGACAGGGGACACCATATATTTT.

This rearrangement joins TRBV5-1 to TRBJ2-3; 11 positions match TRBD2. Per germline, CDR1 SGHRS and CDR2 YFSETQ. The V segment lost 3 bases and the J segment 0 bases; nucleotides outside the gene matches: 6. The CDR3 runs to 17 residues. The CDR3 bases are TGCGCCAGCAGCTCGTTGACTAGCGGGACAAGCACAGATACGCAGTATTTT. It yields the protein CASSSLTSGTSTDTQYF.

This chain connects TRBV11-2 to TRBJ2-1; D may be TRBD2 (5 bases). The V and J ends lost 1 base and 4 bases respectively, with 20 bases between them. The CDR3 is 18 amino acids. In germline, CDR1 is SGHAT, CDR2 FQNNGV. CDR3 nucleotide sequence: TGTGCCAGCAGCTTAGGTTGGTGGGTGGGAGCTGAGTACAATGAGCAGTTCTTC. As protein: CASSLGWWVGAEYNEQFF.